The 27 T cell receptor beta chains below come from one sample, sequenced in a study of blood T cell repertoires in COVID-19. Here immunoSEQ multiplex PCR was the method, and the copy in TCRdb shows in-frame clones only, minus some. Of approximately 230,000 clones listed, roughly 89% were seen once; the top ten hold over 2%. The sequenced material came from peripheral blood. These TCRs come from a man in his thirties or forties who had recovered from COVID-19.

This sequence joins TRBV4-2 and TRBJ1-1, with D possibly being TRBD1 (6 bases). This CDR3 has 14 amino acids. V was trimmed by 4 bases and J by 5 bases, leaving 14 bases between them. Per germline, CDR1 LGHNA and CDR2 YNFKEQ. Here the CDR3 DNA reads TGTGCCAGCAGCCGAGACAGGCAAGGAACTGAAGCTTTCTTT. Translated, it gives CASSRDRQGTEAFF.

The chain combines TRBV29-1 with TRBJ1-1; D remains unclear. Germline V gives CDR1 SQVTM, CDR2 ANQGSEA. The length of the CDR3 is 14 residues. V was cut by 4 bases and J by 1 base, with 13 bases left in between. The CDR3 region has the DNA TGCAGCGTTGGGCCAGGTCAGAAGAACACTGAAGCTTTCTTT. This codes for CSVGPGQKNTEAFF. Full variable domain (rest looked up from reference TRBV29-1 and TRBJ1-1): SAVISQKPSRDICQRGTSLTIQCQVDSQVTMMFWYRQQPGQSLTLIATANQGSEATYESGFVIDKFPISRPNLTFSTLTVSNMSPEDSSIYLCSVGPGQKNTEAFFGQGTRLTVV.

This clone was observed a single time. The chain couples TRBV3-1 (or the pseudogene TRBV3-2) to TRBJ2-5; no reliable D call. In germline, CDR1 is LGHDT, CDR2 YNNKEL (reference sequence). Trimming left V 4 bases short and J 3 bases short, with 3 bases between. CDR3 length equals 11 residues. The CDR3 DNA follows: TGTGCCAGCAGCCGCGAAGAGACCCAGTACTTC. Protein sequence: CASSREETQYF.

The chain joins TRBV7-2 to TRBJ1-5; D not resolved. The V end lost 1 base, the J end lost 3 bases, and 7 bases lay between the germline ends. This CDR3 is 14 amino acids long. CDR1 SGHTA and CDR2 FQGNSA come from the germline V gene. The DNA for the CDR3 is TGTGCCAGCAGCTTAGTACAGCTCAATCAGCCCCAGCATTTT. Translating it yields CASSLVQLNQPQHF.

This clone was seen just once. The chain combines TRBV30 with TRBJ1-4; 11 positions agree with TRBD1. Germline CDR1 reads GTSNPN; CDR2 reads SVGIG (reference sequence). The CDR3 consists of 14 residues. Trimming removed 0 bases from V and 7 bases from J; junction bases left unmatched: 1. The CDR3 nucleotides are TGTGCCTGGAGTGTAGGGACAGGGGGTGAAAAACTGTTTTTT. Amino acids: CAWSVGTGGEKLFF.

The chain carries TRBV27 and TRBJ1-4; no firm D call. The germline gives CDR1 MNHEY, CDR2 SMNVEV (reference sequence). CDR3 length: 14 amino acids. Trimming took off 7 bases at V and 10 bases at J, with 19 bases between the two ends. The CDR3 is CASIPRYKPGKLFF. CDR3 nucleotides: TGTGCCAGCATTCCACGGTATAAACCTGGAAAACTGTTTTTT.

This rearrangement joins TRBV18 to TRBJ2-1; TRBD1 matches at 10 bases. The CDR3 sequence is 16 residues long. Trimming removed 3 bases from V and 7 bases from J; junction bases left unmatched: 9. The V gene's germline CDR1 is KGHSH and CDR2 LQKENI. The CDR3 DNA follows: TGTGCCAGCTCACCGTCAGGACAGGGGGGTGGAAATGAGCAGTTCTTC. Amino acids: CASSPSGQGGGNEQFF. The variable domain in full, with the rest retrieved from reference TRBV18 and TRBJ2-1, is NAGVMQNPRHLVRRRGQEARLRCSPMKGHSHVYWYRQLPEEGLKFMVYLQKENIIDESGMPKERFSAEFPKEGPSILRIQQVVRGDSAAYFCASSPSGQGGGNEQFFGPGTRLTVL.

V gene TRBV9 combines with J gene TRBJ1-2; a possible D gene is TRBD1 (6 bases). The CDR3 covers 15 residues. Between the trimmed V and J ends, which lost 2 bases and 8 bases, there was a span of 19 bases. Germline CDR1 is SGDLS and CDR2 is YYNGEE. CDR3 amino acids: CASSVDRPSRGGYTF. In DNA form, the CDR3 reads TGTGCCAGCAGCGTGGACAGACCCTCCCGAGGGGGCTACACCTTC.

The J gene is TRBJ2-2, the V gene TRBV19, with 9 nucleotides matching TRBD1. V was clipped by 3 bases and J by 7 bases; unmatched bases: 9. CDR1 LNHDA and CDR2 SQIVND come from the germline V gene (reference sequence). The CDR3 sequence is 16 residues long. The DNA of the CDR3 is TGTGCCAGTAGTATTTATGGGACAGGGAAAGGCGGGGAGCTGTTTTTT. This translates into CASSIYGTGKGGELFF.

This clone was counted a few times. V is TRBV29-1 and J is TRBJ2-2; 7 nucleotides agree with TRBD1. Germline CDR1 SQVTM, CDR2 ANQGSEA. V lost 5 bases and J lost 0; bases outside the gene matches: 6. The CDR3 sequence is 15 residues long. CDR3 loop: CSVLTGTANTGELFF. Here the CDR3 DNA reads TGCAGCGTTCTGACCGGGACAGCGAACACCGGGGAGCTGTTTTTT.

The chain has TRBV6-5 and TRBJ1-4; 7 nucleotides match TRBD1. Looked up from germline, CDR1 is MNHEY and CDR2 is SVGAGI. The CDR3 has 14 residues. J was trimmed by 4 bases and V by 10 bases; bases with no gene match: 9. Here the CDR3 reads CATTRGTINEKLFF. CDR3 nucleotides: TGTGCCACGACCAGGGGGACGATTAATGAAAAACTGTTTTTT.

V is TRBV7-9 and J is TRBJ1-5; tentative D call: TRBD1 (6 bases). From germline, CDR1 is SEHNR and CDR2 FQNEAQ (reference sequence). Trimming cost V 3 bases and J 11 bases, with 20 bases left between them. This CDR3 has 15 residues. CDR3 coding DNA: TGTGCCAGCAGCTTTTCGGACAGAGGGGTTTCGGCCCAGCATTTT. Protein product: CASSFSDRGVSAQHF.

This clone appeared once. CDR3 loop: CASRDPGVNEKLFF. The CDR3 bases are TGTGCCAGCAGGGACCCGGGGGTTAATGAAAAACTGTTTTTT. The chain employs TRBV2 and TRBJ1-4; a possible D gene is TRBD1 (5 bases). CDR1 and CDR2 from the germline V gene are SNHLY and FYNNEI. V was pared by 6 bases and J by 4 bases, with 12 bases between. CDR3 size: 14 residues.

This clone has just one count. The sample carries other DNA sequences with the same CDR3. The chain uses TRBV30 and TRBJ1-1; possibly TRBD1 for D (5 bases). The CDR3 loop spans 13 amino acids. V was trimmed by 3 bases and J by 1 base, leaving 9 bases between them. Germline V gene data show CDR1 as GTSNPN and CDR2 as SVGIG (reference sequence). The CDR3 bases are TGTGCCTGGAGGCTCCAGGGGAACACTGAAGCTTTCTTT. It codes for CAWRLQGNTEAFF.

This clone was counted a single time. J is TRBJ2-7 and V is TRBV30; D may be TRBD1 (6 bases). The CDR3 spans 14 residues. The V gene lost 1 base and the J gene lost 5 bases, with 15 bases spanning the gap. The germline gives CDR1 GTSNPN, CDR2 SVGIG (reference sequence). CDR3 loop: CAWSATGYGDEQYF. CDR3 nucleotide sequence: TGTGCCTGGAGTGCTACAGGGTATGGAGACGAGCAGTACTTC.

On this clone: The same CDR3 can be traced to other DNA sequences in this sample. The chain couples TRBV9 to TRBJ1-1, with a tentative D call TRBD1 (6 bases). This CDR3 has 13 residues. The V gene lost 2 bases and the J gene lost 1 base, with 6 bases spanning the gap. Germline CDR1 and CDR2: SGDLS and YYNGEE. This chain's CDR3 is CASSVDRNTEAFF. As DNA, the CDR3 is TGTGCCAGCAGCGTGGACAGGAACACTGAAGCTTTCTTT.

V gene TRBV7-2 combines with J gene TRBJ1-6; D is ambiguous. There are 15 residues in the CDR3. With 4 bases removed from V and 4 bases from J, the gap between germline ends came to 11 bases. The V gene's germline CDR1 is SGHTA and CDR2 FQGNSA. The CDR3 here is CASSSLTGYNSPLHF. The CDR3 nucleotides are TGTGCCAGCAGCTCCTTAACGGGATATAATTCACCCCTCCACTTT.

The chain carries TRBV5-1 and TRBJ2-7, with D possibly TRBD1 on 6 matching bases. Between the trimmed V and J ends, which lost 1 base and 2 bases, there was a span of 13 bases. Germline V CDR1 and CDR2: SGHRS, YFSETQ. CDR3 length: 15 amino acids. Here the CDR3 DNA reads TGCGCCAGCAGCTTGTCACCAGGGGCCGCCTACGAGCAGTACTTC. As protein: CASSLSPGAAYEQYF. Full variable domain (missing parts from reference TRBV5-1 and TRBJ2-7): KAGVTQTPRYLIKTRGQQVTLSCSPISGHRSVSWYQQTPGQGLQFLFEYFSETQRNKGNFPGRFSGRQFSNSRSEMNVSTLELGDSALYLCASSLSPGAAYEQYFGPGTRLTVT.

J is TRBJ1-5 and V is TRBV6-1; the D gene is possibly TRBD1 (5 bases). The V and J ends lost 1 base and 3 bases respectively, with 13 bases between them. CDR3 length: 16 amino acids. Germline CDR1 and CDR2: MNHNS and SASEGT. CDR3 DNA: TGTGCCAGCAGTGAAGGGGGGGGACTTTTCAATCAGCCCCAGCATTTT. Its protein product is CASSEGGGLFNQPQHF.

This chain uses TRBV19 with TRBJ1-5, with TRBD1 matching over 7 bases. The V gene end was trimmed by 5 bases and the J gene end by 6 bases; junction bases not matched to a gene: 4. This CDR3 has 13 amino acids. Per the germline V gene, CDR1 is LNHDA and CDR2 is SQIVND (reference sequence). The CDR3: CASSPQGIQPQHF. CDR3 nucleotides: TGTGCCAGTAGTCCACAGGGGATTCAGCCCCAGCATTTT. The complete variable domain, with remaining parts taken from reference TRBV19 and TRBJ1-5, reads DGGITQSPKYLFRKEGQNVTLSCEQNLNHDAMYWYRQDPGQGLRLIYYSQIVNDFQKGDIAEGYSVSREKKESFPLTVTSAQKNPTAFYLCASSPQGIQPQHFGDGTRLSIL.

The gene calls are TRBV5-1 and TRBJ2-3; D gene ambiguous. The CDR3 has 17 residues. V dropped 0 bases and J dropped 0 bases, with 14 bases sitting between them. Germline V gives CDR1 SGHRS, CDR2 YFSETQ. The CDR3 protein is CASSLAYELLSTDTQYF. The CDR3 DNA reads TGCGCCAGCAGCTTGGCCTACGAGCTATTAAGCACAGATACGCAGTATTTT.

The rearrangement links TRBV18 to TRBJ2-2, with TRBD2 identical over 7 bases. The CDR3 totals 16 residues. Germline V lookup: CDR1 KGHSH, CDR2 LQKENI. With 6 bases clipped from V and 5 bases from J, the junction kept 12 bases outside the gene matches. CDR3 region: CASSPREATGTGELFF. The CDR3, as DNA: TGTGCCAGCTCCCCTCGGGAGGCTACGGGGACCGGGGAGCTGTTTTTT.

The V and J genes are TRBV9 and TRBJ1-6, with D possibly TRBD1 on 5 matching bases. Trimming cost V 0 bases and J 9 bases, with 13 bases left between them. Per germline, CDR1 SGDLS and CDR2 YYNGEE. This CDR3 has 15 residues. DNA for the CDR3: TGTGCCAGCAGCGTAGCGACAGATATCGGTTCACCCCTCCACTTT. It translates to CASSVATDIGSPLHF.

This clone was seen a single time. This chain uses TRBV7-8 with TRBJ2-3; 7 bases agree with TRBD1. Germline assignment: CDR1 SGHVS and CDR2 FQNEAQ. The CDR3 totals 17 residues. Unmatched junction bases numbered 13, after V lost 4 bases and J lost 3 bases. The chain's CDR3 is CASSSLTGQRRTDTQYF. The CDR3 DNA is TGTGCCAGCAGCTCCCTGACGGGACAGAGGCGTACAGATACGCAGTATTTT.

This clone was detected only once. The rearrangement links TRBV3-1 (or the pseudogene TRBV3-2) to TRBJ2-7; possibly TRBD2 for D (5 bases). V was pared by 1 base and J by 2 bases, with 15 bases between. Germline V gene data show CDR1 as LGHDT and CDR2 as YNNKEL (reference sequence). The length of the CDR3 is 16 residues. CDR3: CASSQARGWEPYEQYF. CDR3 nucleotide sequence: TGTGCCAGCAGCCAAGCTAGAGGGTGGGAGCCCTACGAGCAGTACTTC.

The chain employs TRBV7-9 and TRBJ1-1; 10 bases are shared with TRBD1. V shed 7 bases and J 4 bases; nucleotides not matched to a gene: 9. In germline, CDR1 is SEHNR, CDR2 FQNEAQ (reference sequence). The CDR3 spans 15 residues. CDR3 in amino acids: CASTESWDRGTEAFF. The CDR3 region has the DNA TGTGCCAGCACCGAATCGTGGGACAGGGGCACTGAAGCTTTCTTT.

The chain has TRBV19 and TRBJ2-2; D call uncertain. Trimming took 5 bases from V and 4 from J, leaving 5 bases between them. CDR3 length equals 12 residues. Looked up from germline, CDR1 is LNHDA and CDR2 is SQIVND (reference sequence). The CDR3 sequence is CASSPFTGELFF. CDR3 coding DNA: TGTGCCAGTAGTCCGTTCACCGGGGAGCTGTTTTTT.